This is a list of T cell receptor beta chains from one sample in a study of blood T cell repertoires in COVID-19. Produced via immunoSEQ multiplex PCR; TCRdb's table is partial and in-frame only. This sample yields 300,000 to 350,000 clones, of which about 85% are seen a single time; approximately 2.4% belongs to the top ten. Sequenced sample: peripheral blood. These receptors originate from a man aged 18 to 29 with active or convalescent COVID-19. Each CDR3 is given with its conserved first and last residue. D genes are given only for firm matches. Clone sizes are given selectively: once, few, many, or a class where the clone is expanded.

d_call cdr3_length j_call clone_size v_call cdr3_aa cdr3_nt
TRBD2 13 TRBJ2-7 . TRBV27 CASSPTSTYEQYF TGTGCCAGCAGTCCGACTAGCACCTACGAGCAGTACTTC
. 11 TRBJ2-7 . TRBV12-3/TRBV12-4 CASSLTDEQYF TGTGCCAGCAGTTTGACAGACGAGCAGTACTTC
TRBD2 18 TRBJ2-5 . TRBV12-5 CASGPPGTSGGNQETQYF TGTGCTAGTGGCCCCCCCGGGACTAGCGGGGGAAATCAAGAGACCCAGTACTTC
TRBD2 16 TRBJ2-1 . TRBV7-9 CASSIRTSGTYNEQFF TGTGCCAGCAGCATCAGGACTAGCGGGACCTACAATGAGCAGTTCTTC
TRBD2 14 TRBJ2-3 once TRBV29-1 CSVVGTSSTDTQYF TGCAGCGTTGTTGGGACTAGCAGTACAGATACGCAGTATTTT
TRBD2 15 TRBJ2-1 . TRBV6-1 CASSEGTSGIYEQFF TGTGCCAGCAGTGAAGGGACTAGCGGGATATATGAGCAGTTCTTC
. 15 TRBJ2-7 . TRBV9 CASSWRGDSTYEQYF TGTGCCAGCAGCTGGAGGGGGGACAGCACCTACGAGCAGTACTTC
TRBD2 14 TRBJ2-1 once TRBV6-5 CASSSWTSEVEQFF TGTGCCAGCAGTTCTTGGACTAGCGAGGTTGAGCAGTTCTTC
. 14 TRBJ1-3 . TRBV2 CASQQESSGNTIYF TGTGCCAGCCAACAGGAGAGCTCTGGAAACACCATATATTTT
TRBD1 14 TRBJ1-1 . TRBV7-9 CASSLDRGRAEAFF TGTGCCAGCAGCCTAGACAGGGGGCGGGCTGAAGCTTTCTTT
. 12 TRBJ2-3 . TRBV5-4 CASSLGADTQYF TGTGCCAGCAGCCTGGGAGCGGATACGCAGTATTTT
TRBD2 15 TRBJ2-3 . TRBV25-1 CASSERGEGRDTQYF TGTGCCAGCAGTGAAAGAGGGGAGGGCAGAGATACGCAGTATTTT
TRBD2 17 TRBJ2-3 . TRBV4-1 CASSPFQLAGVADTQYF TGCGCCAGCAGCCCTTTCCAACTAGCGGGAGTGGCAGATACGCAGTATTTT
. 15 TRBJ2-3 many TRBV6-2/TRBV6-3 CASSYSVRATDTQYF TGTGCCAGCAGTTACTCCGTCAGGGCCACAGATACGCAGTATTTT
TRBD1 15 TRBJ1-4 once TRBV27 CASSVGTGGKEKLFF TGTGCCAGCAGTGTCGGGACAGGGGGCAAGGAAAAACTGTTTTTT
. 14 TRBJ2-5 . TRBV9 CASSQGNSQETQYF TGTGCCAGCAGCCAGGGGAACAGCCAAGAGACCCAGTACTTC
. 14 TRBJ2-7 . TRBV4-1 CASSSRAGTYEQYF TGCGCCAGCAGCTCCCGCGCGGGAACCTACGAGCAGTACTTC
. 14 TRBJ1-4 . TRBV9 CASSPGGFNEKLFF TGTGCCAGCAGCCCCGGCGGGTTTAATGAAAAACTGTTTTTT
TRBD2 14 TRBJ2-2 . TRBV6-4 CASSRTSDGGELFF TGTGCCAGCAGTCGGACTAGCGACGGAGGGGAGCTGTTTTTT
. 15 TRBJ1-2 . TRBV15 CATSRDRSRSYGYTF TGTGCCACCAGCAGAGATAGGTCCAGGTCCTATGGCTACACCTTC
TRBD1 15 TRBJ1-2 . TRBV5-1 CASSTGTVANYGYTF TGCGCCAGCAGCACAGGGACAGTAGCTAACTATGGCTACACCTTC
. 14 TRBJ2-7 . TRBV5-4 CASSLAGGRYEQYF TGTGCCAGCAGCTTGGCTGGGGGGAGATACGAGCAGTACTTC
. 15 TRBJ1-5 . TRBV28 CASSFRGISNQPQHF TGTGCCAGCAGTTTCCGAGGGATAAGCAATCAGCCCCAGCATTTT
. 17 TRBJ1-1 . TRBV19 CASSIDPTTQENTEAFF TGTGCCAGTAGTATAGATCCGACCACCCAGGAGAACACTGAAGCTTTCTTT
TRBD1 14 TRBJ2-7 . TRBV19 CASSIGQGADEQYF TGTGCCAGTAGTATAGGACAGGGGGCGGACGAGCAGTACTTC
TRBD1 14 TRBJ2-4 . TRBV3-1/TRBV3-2 CASSPTGGGNIQYF TGTGCCAGCAGCCCTACAGGGGGTGGGAACATTCAGTACTTC
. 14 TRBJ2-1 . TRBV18 CASSPDTGSNEQFF TGTGCCAGCTCACCGGACACAGGGTCCAATGAGCAGTTCTTC
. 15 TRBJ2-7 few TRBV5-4 CASSRSQTSYNEQYF TGTGCCAGCAGCAGATCACAGACTAGTTACAACGAGCAGTACTTC
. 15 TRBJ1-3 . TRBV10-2 CASRPGVSSGNTIYF TGCGCCAGCAGGCCAGGCGTTAGCTCTGGAAACACCATATATTTT
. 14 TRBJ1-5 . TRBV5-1 CASSPKTGKQPQHF TGCGCCAGCAGCCCAAAGACCGGGAAGCAGCCCCAGCATTTT
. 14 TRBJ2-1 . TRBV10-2 CASSESLVRNEQFF TGCGCCAGCAGTGAGTCTCTAGTGAGGAATGAGCAGTTCTTC
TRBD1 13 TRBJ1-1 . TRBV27 CASTPGGSTEAFF TGTGCCAGCACCCCAGGGGGGAGCACTGAAGCTTTCTTT
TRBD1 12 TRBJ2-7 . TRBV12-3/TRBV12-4 CASSRGTDVQYF TGTGCCAGCAGTCGTGGGACAGATGTGCAGTACTTC
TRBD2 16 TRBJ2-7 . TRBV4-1 CASSQEAGALSYEQYF TGCGCCAGCAGCCAGGAAGCGGGGGCCTTATCCTACGAGCAGTACTTC
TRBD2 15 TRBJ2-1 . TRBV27 CASSLTTSGKDEQFF TGTGCCAGCAGTTTAACGACTAGCGGGAAAGATGAGCAGTTCTTC
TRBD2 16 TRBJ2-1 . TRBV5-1 CASSLVSGSSYNEQFF TGCGCCAGCAGCTTGGTTAGCGGGAGCTCCTACAATGAGCAGTTCTTC
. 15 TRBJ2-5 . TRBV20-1 CSASRRRGTRETQYF TGCAGTGCTAGTCGGAGGCGGGGGACAAGGGAGACCCAGTACTTC
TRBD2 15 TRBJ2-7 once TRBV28 CASSSGLAALYEQYF TGTGCCAGCAGTTCTGGTCTAGCGGCCCTCTACGAGCAGTACTTC
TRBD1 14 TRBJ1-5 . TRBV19 CASREFRQGKPQHF TGTGCCAGTAGGGAGTTCCGACAGGGGAAGCCCCAGCATTTT
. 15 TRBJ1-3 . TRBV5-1 CASSLNRGRGNTIYF TGCGCCAGCAGCTTGAATCGAGGGCGGGGAAACACCATATATTTT
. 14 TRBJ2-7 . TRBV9 CASSVVPGSYEQYF TGTGCCAGCAGCGTAGTCCCCGGGTCCTACGAGCAGTACTTC
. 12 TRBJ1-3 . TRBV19 CASSIRRNTIYF TGTGCCAGTAGTATTAGGAGGAACACCATATATTTT
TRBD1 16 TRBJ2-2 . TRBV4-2 CASSQGQGWDTGELFF TGTGCCAGCAGCCAAGGACAGGGTTGGGACACCGGGGAGCTGTTTTTT
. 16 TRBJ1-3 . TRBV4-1 CASSQDLRKYGNTIYF TGCGCCAGCAGCCAAGATCTCAGGAAATATGGAAACACCATATATTTT
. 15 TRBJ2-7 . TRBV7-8 CASSLEGGISYEQYF TGTGCCAGCAGCTTAGAGGGGGGGATCTCCTACGAGCAGTACTTC
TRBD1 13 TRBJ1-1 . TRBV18 CASSPQGGTEAFF TGTGCCAGCTCACCTCAGGGGGGCACTGAAGCTTTCTTT
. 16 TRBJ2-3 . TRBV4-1 CASSQEAGSITDTQYF TGCGCCAGCAGCCAAGAGGCAGGGTCAATCACAGATACGCAGTATTTT
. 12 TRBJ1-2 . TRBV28 CASSTRGNGYTF TGTGCCAGCAGTACCAGGGGTAATGGCTACACCTTC
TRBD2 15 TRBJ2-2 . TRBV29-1 CSVELAGPGTGELFF TGCAGCGTTGAACTAGCGGGGCCGGGCACCGGGGAGCTGTTTTTT
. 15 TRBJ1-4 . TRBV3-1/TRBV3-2 CASSQPQRDNEKLFF TGTGCCAGCAGCCAACCACAGAGGGATAATGAAAAACTGTTTTTT
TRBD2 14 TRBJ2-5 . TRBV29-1 CSALIAGGPETQYF TGCAGCGCTCTTATAGCGGGAGGGCCTGAGACCCAGTACTTC
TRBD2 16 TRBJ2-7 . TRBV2 CASSEEPQRESYEQYF TGTGCCAGCAGTGAAGAACCCCAGCGGGAGTCCTACGAGCAGTACTTC
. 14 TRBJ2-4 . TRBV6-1 CASSDRGTKNIQYF TGTGCCAGCAGTGATCGGGGAACCAAAAACATTCAGTACTTC